These 12 T cell receptor beta chains originate from one sample sequenced in a study of radiation and T cells in renal cell carcinoma. The time point is: blood 4 weeks post-SBRT, at nephrectomy. Treatment defined: 15 Gy SBRT to primary tumor, nephrectomy 4 weeks later. Some clones are missing from TCRdb's copy, which holds only in-frame ones; the method was immunoSEQ multiplex PCR. The sample records roughly 80,000 clones, approximately 87% being singletons. The sample in question was blood, obtained from a patient whose treatment included radiotherapy and nephrectomy. The receptors originated from a woman in her sixties or seventies with renal cell carcinoma.

The rearrangement uses TRBV6-6 and TRBJ1-2; no firm D call. The CDR3 consists of 13 residues. From germline, CDR1 is MNHNY and CDR2 SVGAGI (reference sequence). The V end lost 7 bases, the J end lost 8 bases, and 17 bases lay between the germline ends. Here the CDR3 reads CASTSVVTGGYTF. Here the CDR3 DNA reads TGTGCCAGCACCTCGGTGGTGACTGGGGGCTACACCTTC.

In its sample, this clone was seen once. V usage is TRBV28 and J usage is TRBJ1-5; D unresolved. V shed 2 bases and J shed 2 bases, with 10 bases lying between them. CDR3 length: 15 residues. Germline CDR1 MDHEN, CDR2 SYDVKM. The CDR3 region has the DNA TGTGCCAGCAGTTTACCATCCGGGGGCAATCAGCCCCAGCATTTT. This encodes CASSLPSGGNQPQHF.

The gene calls are TRBV7-2 and TRBJ1-3; possible D gene TRBD1, 6 bases. Looked up from germline, CDR1 is SGHTA and CDR2 is FQGNSA. Trimming cost V 4 bases and J 4 bases, with 8 bases left between them. This CDR3 contains 13 residues. The CDR3 reads CASSSGHGNTIYF. CDR3 DNA: TGTGCCAGCAGCTCGGGACACGGAAACACCATATATTTT.

This clone was picked up one time. The CDR3 protein is CASSETGTGNTIYF. As DNA, the CDR3 is TGTGCCAGCAGTGAGACAGGGACTGGAAACACCATATATTTT. This chain links TRBV27 with TRBJ1-3; the match to TRBD1 covers 7 bases. The CDR3 has 14 residues. Per the germline V gene, CDR1 is MNHEY and CDR2 is SMNVEV (reference sequence). After removal of 5 bases from V and 2 bases from J, the junction contained 3 bases not matched to a gene.

The chain uses TRBV18 and TRBJ1-1; 7 bases agree with TRBD1. This CDR3 spans 16 amino acids. The V segment lost 4 bases and the J segment 2 bases; nucleotides outside the gene matches: 10. Germline V lookup: CDR1 KGHSH, CDR2 LQKENI. CDR3 DNA: TGTGCCAGCTCACTATACAGGGGAGGCGGTAACACTGAAGCTTTCTTT. Its translation is CASSLYRGGGNTEAFF.

The chain carries TRBV7-9 and TRBJ1-6; D unclear. The CDR3 has 14 amino acids. Trimming removed 5 bases at V and 9 bases at J, with 14 bases between. Germline loops: CDR1 SEHNR, CDR2 FQNEAQ (reference sequence). This chain's CDR3 is CASSQEERSSPLHF. Written as DNA, the CDR3 is TGTGCCAGCAGCCAAGAAGAGAGGAGTTCACCCCTCCACTTT.

V usage is TRBV10-3 and J usage is TRBJ2-1; D gene ambiguous. Germline V lookup: CDR1 ENHRY, CDR2 SYGVKD. The ends were cut back, 0 bases at V and 7 bases at J, with 7 bases in the middle. CDR3 length: 13 residues. Written as DNA, the CDR3 is TGTGCCATCAGTGAGTCGACGCAGAATGAGCAGTTCTTC. Its translation: CAISESTQNEQFF.

The chain employs TRBV19 and TRBJ2-3, with TRBD2 as a possible D gene (6 bases). The CDR3 runs to 15 residues. V was shortened by 4 bases and J by 6 bases, with 17 bases between the two germline ends. In germline, CDR1 is LNHDA, CDR2 SQIVND (reference sequence). Here the CDR3 DNA reads TGTGCCAGTAGTACGACTTCCGGGAGTTATGATACGCAGTATTTT. This encodes CASSTTSGSYDTQYF.

The rearrangement uses TRBV19 and TRBJ1-1; the D is unclear. This CDR3 is built from 14 residues. Looked up from germline, CDR1 is LNHDA and CDR2 is SQIVND (reference sequence). The V and J ends lost 3 bases and 1 base respectively, with 9 bases between them. CDR3 in DNA: TGTGCCAGTAGTATCAAACTGACGAACACTGAAGCTTTCTTT. Its translation: CASSIKLTNTEAFF.

The rearrangement uses TRBV9 and TRBJ2-7; 10 bases fit TRBD1. Germline V gene lookup returns CDR1 SGDLS and CDR2 YYNGEE. V shed 0 bases and J 7 bases; nucleotides not matched to a gene: 4. The length of the CDR3 is 14 residues. For the CDR3, the DNA is TGTGCCAGCAGCGTAGGACAGGGGGCTGGAGAGCAGTACTTC. As protein: CASSVGQGAGEQYF.

The J gene is TRBJ1-4, the V gene TRBV28; D might be TRBD1 (5 bases). CDR3 length equals 15 residues. Germline CDR1 is MDHEN and CDR2 is SYDVKM. V was clipped by 3 bases and J by 8 bases, with 16 bases between them. This CDR3 reads CASSFRTEGSEKLFF. In DNA form, the CDR3 reads TGTGCCAGCAGTTTCCGGACCGAGGGGAGCGAAAAACTGTTTTTT.

This clone has only one observation. The V and J genes are TRBV9 and TRBJ1-1; D might be TRBD1 (6 bases). The CDR3 totals 14 residues. Trimming took 0 bases from V and 2 from J, leaving 8 bases between them. Germline CDR1 reads SGDLS; CDR2 reads YYNGEE. The CDR3 loop reads CASSVGGHNTEAFF. CDR3 nucleotide sequence: TGTGCCAGCAGCGTAGGGGGGCATAACACTGAAGCTTTCTTT.